The 12 T cell receptor beta chains presented below share a single source sample, sequenced in a study of T cells after yellow fever vaccination. TCRdb analysed the 5' RACE reads with MiXCR anew, one entry per CDR3 protein. The table lists about 330,000 distinct CDR3 sequences, around 6.8% of them singletons. The sequencing here drew on PBMCs, taken approximately 47 days after the first yellow fever vaccination. These receptors were taken from a man younger than 35 who received the YFV17D yellow fever vaccine.

This clonotype was picked up one time. A much larger clone differs by one base, so this may be a read error. The gene calls are TRBV29-1 and TRBJ2-5, with 13 bases lining up with TRBD2. Per germline, CDR1 SQVTM and CDR2 ANQGSEA. The CDR3 contains 16 residues. The junction had 12 bases not matched to a gene; V was cut back by 6 bases and J by 5 bases. In DNA, the CDR3 is TGCAGCGTCCCCGGAAGACTAGCGGGGGGTTTCGAGACCCAGTACTTC. Protein sequence: CSVPGRLAGGFETQYF.

This clonotype was counted at least ten times. V gene TRBV5-4 combines with J gene TRBJ2-7; 7 nucleotides align to TRBD1. This CDR3 is built from 15 residues. Germline loops: CDR1 SGHNT, CDR2 YYREEE (reference sequence). Losses at the gene ends were 4 bases for V and 0 bases for J; bases not matched to a gene: 7. The DNA for the CDR3 is TGTGCCAGCAGCCAAGACAGGGCGAGCTCCTACGAGCAGTACGTC. This translates into CASSQDRASSYEQYV.

Only a few counts were recorded for this clonotype. The chain has TRBV5-4 and TRBJ1-2; the match to TRBD1 covers 10 bases. Germline V gene lookup returns CDR1 SGHNT and CDR2 YYREEE (reference sequence). The J segment lost 12 bases and the V segment lost 3 bases, leaving 5 bases of the junction unmatched. The CDR3 covers 12 residues. For the CDR3, the DNA is TGTGCCAGCAGCTCCGACAGGGGGCACCACACCTTC. This codes for CASSSDRGHHTF.

The rearrangement links TRBV5-1 to TRBJ2-7, with 8 bases lining up with TRBD1. The CDR3 contains 15 residues. After removal of 2 bases from V and 5 bases from J, the junction contained 9 bases not matched to a gene. The germline V gene has CDR1 SGHRS and CDR2 YFSETQ. The CDR3 DNA reads as TGCGCCAGCAGCTTAGGCCAGGGGGCTGTAGACGAGCAGTACGTC. Its protein is CASSLGQGAVDEQYV.

J is TRBJ1-6 and V is TRBV5-1, with D possibly being TRBD1 (5 bases). With 3 bases removed from V and 4 bases from J, the gap between germline ends came to 26 bases. The CDR3 runs to 20 residues. Germline V gives CDR1 SGHRS, CDR2 YFSETQ. The CDR3 sequence is CASSSRPGTETAQYNSPLHF. The CDR3 coding sequence is TGCGCCAGCAGCTCCCGACCCGGGACGGAAACCGCGCAGTATAATTCACCCCTCCACTTT.

This chain connects TRBV6-4 to TRBJ2-3; 10 nucleotides agree with TRBD2. The CDR3 loop spans 21 amino acids. V trimming: 8 bases; J trimming: 2 bases; junction bases outside the gene matches: 25. The germline CDR1 and CDR2 sequences are MRHNA and SNTAGT. DNA for the CDR3: TGTGCCAGCCCAAAGGCCGCCCCAGGTAGCGGGGGGAAGGTGGACACAGATACGCAGTATTTT. Encoded protein: CASPKAAPGSGGKVDTDTQYF.

V usage is TRBV7-2 and J usage is TRBJ2-7, with 7 positions matching TRBD1. The germline CDR1 and CDR2 sequences are SGHTA and FQGNSA. V lost 5 bases and J lost 0; bases outside the gene matches: 10. The CDR3 sequence is 16 residues long. CDR3 DNA sequence: TGTGCCAGCAGCAGTAGGGGTCGACAGGGCTCCTACGAGCAGTACTTC. This encodes CASSSRGRQGSYEQYF.

The chain employs TRBV9 and TRBJ2-5; D gene unclear. The CDR3 spans 15 residues. Germline V gene sequence: CDR1 SGDLS, CDR2 YYNGEE. Trimming took 3 bases from V and 2 from J, leaving 14 bases between them. CDR3 bases: TGTGCCAGCAGCGCACGTTATACACTTCAAGAGACCCAGTACTTC. Its protein is CASSARYTLQETQYF.

The J gene is TRBJ2-3, the V gene TRBV5-1; maybe TRBD2 (7 bases). The length of the CDR3 is 14 residues. Trimming pared 7 bases from V and 6 bases from J, leaving 18 bases between. The V gene's germline CDR1 is SGHRS and CDR2 YFSETQ. CDR3 residues: CASGPGGLKDTQYF. The CDR3 DNA is TGCGCCAGCGGGCCGGGGGGCCTCAAGGATACGCAGTATTTT.

This clonotype was found a few times. The chain couples TRBV5-1 to TRBJ2-7; D uncertain. Trimming stripped 1 base from V and 5 bases from J, with 7 bases between. The CDR3 sequence is 12 residues long. Germline assignment: CDR1 SGHRS and CDR2 YFSETQ. The CDR3 is CASSLCNNEQYV. CDR3 sequence (DNA): TGCGCCAGCAGCTTGTGCAATAACGAGCAGTACGTC.

The rearrangement links TRBV4-3 to TRBJ1-6, with a weak D call TRBD1 (6 bases). This CDR3 has 14 residues. The germline V and J ends were trimmed by 3 bases and 10 bases, with 13 bases remaining between them. Germline assignment: CDR1 LGHNA and CDR2 YSLEER. The CDR3 spells CASSQGGGVSPLHF. DNA of the CDR3: TGCGCCAGCAGCCAGGGAGGGGGGGTCTCACCCCTCCACTTT.

The chain employs TRBV3-1 and TRBJ2-3; the D gene is possibly TRBD2 (5 bases). Germline V gene data show CDR1 as LGHDT and CDR2 as YNNKEL (reference sequence). This CDR3 spans 12 amino acids. Trimming removed 10 bases from V and 2 bases from J, with 10 bases in between. CDR3 region: CATRRDTDTQYF. The CDR3 nucleotides are TGTGCCACCCGCCGGGACACAGATACGCAGTATTTT.